This T cell receptor beta chain was recorded in a study of response to subunit inactivated influenza vaccine. Overall study results and limits: Only a handful of new T cells, the authors suggested, are recruited with each seasonal influenza vaccination.

Per the germline V gene, CDR1 is KGHDR and CDR2 is SFDVKD. CDR3 size: 15 residues. Trimming removed 3 bases at V and 2 bases at J, with 12 bases between. TCRdb redid the calling of the RT-PCR reads with MiXCR, one entry per CDR3 protein. The sample shows hundreds of thousands of distinct CDR3 sequences, approximately 13% of them seen only once. A note on this clonotype: Antigen specificity is unknown.

The source is a man aged 45-60 years who received an inactivated influenza vaccine. The J gene is TRBJ2-5, the V gene TRBV24-1; no clear D gene. The material was PBMCs from blood, obtained 14 to 15 days before vaccination. CDR3 bases: TGTGCCACCAGTGATCCGACGGACGGTCAAGAGACCCAGTACTTC. Its protein is CATSDPTDGQETQYF.